This T cell receptor beta chain was retrieved from a study of T cells in Graves' hyperthyroidism and ophthalmopathy. The TCR beta CDR3 regions underwent amplification using RNA transcripts as the source. First-round RT-PCR of the TCR CDR3 relied on the HTBI primer set. TCRdb itself ran the multiplex PCR reads through MiXCR, one entry per CDR3 protein. The data contain over 650,000 distinct CDR3 sequences, roughly 15% of them singletons. This clonotype appeared many times. The CDR3 extends over 17 amino acids. CDR1 is SEHNR and CDR2 is FQNEAQ in the germline V gene (reference sequence). The V segment lost 5 bases and the J segment 1 base; nucleotides outside the gene matches: 8.

Sequenced: blood. The rearrangement links TRBV7-9 to TRBJ2-5; 12 bases match TRBD2. The receptor was derived from a man between 18 and 29 years old with Graves' hyperthyroidism. The CDR3 bases are TGTGCCAGCAGCGCGGGACTAGCGGGCCAAGTCCAAGAGACCCAGTACTTC. This encodes CASSAGLAGQVQETQYF.